This TCR beta chain was identified during a study of blood T cell repertoires in COVID-19. This CDR3 is 12 amino acids long. V lost 6 bases and J lost 3, with 9 bases in between. Germline-derived CDR1 and CDR2 are SNHLY and FYNNEI. Here immunoSEQ multiplex PCR was the method, and the copy in TCRdb shows in-frame clones only, minus some. The sample holds under 20,000 clones; 65% to 90% are singletons and the top ten take approximately 15%. The source is a human donor with active COVID-19. The donor label of this sample is uncertain. Sequenced material: peripheral blood. The V call is TRBV2, the J call TRBJ2-7, with D unresolved. The CDR3 DNA reads as TGTGCCAGCAGACGCGCTAACTACGAGCAGTACTTC. It specifies CASRRANYEQYF.